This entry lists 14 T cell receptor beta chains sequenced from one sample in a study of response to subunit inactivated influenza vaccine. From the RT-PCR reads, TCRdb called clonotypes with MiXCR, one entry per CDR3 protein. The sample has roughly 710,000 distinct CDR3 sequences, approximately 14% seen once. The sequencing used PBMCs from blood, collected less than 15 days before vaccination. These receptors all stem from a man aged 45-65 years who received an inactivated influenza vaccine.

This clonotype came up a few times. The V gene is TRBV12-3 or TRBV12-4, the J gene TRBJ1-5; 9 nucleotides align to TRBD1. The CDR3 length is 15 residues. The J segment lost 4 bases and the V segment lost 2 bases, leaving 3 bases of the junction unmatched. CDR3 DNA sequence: TGTGCCAGCAGTTTACACGGACAGGGGAATCAGCCCCAGCATTTT. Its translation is CASSLHGQGNQPQHF.

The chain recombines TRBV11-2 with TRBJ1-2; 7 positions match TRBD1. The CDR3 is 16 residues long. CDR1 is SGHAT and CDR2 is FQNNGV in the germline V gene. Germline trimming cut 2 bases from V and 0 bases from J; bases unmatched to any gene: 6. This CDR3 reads CASSLLGTDPNYGYTF. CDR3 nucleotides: TGTGCCAGCAGCTTACTAGGGACAGATCCTAACTATGGCTACACCTTC.

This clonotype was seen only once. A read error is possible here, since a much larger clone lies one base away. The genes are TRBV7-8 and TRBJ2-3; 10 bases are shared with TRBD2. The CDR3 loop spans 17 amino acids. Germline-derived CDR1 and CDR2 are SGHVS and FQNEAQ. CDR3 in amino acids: CASRLYKAGGSTYTQYF. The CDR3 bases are TGTGCCAGCCGCCTATACAAAGCGGGAGGGAGCACATATACGCAGTATTTT. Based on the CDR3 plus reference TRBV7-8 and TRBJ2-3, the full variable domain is GAGVSQSPRYKVAKRGQDVALRCDPISGHVSLFWYQQALGQGPEFLTYFQNEAQLDKSGLPSDRFFAERPEGSVSTLKIQRTQQEDSAVYLCASRLYKAGGSTYTQYFGPGTRLTVL.

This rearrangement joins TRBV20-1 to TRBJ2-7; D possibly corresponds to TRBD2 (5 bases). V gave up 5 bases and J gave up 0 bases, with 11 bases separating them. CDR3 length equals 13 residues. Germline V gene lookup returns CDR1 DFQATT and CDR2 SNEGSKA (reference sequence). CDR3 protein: CSADRESSYEQYF. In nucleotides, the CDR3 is TGCAGTGCTGATCGGGAAAGCTCCTACGAGCAGTACTTC.

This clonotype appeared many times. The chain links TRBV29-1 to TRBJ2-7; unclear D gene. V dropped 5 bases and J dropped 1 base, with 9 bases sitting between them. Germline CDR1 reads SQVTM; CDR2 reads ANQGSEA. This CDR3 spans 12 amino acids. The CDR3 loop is CSVLSPSYEQYF. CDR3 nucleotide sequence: TGCAGCGTTTTGTCACCATCCTACGAGCAGTACTTC.

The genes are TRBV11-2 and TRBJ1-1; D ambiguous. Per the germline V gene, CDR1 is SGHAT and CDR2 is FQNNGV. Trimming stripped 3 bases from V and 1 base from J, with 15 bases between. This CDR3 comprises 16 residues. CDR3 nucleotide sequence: TGTGCCAGCAGCTTCCGCTACCCACGACGGAACACTGAAGCTTTCTTT. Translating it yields CASSFRYPRRNTEAFF.

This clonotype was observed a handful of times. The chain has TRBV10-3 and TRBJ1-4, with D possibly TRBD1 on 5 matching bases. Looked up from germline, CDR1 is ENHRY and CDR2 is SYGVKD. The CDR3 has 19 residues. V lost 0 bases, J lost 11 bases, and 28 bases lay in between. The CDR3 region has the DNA TGTGCCATCAGTGAGTCGCCCCTGTCCCGGCAGATGGGGGAGAAGAAACTGTTTTTT. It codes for CAISESPLSRQMGEKKLFF.

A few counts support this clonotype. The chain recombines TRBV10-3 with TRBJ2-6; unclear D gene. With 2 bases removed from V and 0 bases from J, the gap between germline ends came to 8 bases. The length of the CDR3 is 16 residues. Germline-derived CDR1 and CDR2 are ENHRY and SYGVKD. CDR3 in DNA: TGTGCCATCAGTGAGCTTCTGCACTCTGGGGCCAACGTCCTGACTTTC. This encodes CAISELLHSGANVLTF.

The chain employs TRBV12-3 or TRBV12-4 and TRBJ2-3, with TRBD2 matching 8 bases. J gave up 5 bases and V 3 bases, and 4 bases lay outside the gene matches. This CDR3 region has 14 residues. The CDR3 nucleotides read TGTGCCAGCAGTTTGACTAGCGTATTAGATACGCAGTATTTT. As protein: CASSLTSVLDTQYF.

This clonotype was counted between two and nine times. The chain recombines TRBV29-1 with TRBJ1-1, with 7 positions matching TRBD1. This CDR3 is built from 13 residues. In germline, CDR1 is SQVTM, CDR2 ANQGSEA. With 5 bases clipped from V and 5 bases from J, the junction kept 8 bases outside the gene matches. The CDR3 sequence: CSVLTGRETEAFF. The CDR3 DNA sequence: TGCAGCGTTTTGACAGGGCGGGAAACTGAAGCTTTCTTT. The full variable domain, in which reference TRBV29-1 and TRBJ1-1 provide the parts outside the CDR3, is SAVISQKPSRDICQRGTSLTIQCQVDSQVTMMFWYRQQPGQSLTLIATANQGSEATYESGFVIDKFPISRPNLTFSTLTVSNMSPEDSSIYLCSVLTGRETEAFFGQGTRLTVV.

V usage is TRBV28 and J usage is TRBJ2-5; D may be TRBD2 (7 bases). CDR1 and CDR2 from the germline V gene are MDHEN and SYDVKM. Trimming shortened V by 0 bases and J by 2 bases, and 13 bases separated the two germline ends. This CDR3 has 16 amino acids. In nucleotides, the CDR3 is TGTGCCAGCAGTTTATGGTCGGGGGGCCGACAAGAGACCCAGTACTTC. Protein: CASSLWSGGRQETQYF.

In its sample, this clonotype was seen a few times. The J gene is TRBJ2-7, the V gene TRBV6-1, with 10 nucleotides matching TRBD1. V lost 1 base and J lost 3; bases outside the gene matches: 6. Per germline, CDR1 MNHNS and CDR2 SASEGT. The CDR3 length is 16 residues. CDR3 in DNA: TGTGCCAGCAGTGAAGTTGTAGGGACAGGGGTCTACGAGCAGTACTTC. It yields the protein CASSEVVGTGVYEQYF.

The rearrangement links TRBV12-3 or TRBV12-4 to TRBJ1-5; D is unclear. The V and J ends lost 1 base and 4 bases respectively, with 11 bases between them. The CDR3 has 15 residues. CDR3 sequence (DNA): TGTGCCAGCAGTTTAGGATTCGGAGCGAATCAGCCCCAGCATTTT. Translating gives CASSLGFGANQPQHF.

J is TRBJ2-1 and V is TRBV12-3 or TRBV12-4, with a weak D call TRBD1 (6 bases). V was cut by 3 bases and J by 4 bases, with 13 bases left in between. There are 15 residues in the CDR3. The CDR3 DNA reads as TGTGCCAGCAGTTTTCTTCAGGGGCCGTACAATGAGCAGTTCTTC. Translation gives CASSFLQGPYNEQFF.